These 25 T cell receptor beta chains were all obtained from the same sample, sequenced in a study of CD8 T cells in ankylosing spondylitis. TCRdb called the 5' RACE reads again in MiXCR, with one record for every CDR3 protein. This repertoire shows a few hundred thousand distinct CDR3 sequences, roughly 20% found once; its top ten account for about 8.2%. Material for sequencing was blood, either unsorted or a sorted T cell fraction (not recorded which). The receptors were sampled from a male donor with ankylosing spondylitis or in good health (not recorded which).

This clonotype was detected ten times or more. The chain is built from TRBV5-1 and TRBJ1-1; D is perhaps TRBD1 (5 bases). CDR3 length equals 13 residues. Trimming took 4 bases from V and 3 from J, leaving 10 bases between them. The germline V gene has CDR1 SGHRS and CDR2 YFSETQ. The CDR3 coding sequence is TGCGCCAGCAGCGCCCGGGGGTACACTGAAGCTTTCTTT. Its protein is CASSARGYTEAFF.

The chain employs TRBV5-5 and TRBJ2-5, with D perhaps TRBD2 (6 bases). Germline V lookup: CDR1 SGHKS, CDR2 YYEKEE (reference sequence). With 0 bases removed from V and 1 base from J, the gap between germline ends came to 13 bases. This CDR3 has 16 residues. DNA of the CDR3: TGTGCCAGCAGCTTGGTACTGCGGGGCCCCCAAGAGACCCAGTACTTC. It is translated as CASSLVLRGPQETQYF. The full variable domain, its missing parts supplied by reference TRBV5-5 and TRBJ2-5, is DAGVTQSPTHLIKTRGQQVTLRCSPISGHKSVSWYQQVLGQGPQFIFQYYEKEERGRGNFPDRFSARQFPNYSSELNVNALLLGDSALYLCASSLVLRGPQETQYFGPGTRLLVL.

This clonotype has a count of ten or more. The rearrangement joins TRBV29-1 to TRBJ2-1; tentatively, D is TRBD1 (6 bases). Germline CDR1 SQVTM, CDR2 ANQGSEA. V lost 5 bases and J 6 bases, leaving 11 bases between the germline ends. The CDR3 runs to 12 residues. CDR3 nucleotides: TGCAGCGTTAATACAGGGTCCAATGAGCAGTTCTTC. As protein: CSVNTGSNEQFF.

This rearrangement joins TRBV21-1 to TRBJ2-7; no DNA check was done on the table's D call, TRBD2. TRBV21-1 is marked as a pseudogene. The CDR3 has 16 residues. The CDR3: CASSKEGGNLSYEQYV. DNA of the CDR3: TGTGCCAGCAGCAAAGAGGGCGGGAATCTGTCCTACGAGCAGTACGTC.

This rearrangement joins TRBV6-1 to TRBJ1-5; no clear D. This CDR3 comprises 16 residues. V was trimmed by 6 bases and J by 1 base, leaving 16 bases between them. Germline lookup yields CDR1 MNHNS and CDR2 SASEGT. DNA of the CDR3: TGTGCCAGCAGACCTTCCAGGATTGCCAGCAATCAGCCCCAGCATTTT. Amino acids: CASRPSRIASNQPQHF.

The table lists this clonotype with many counts. V is TRBV12-3 or TRBV12-4 and J is TRBJ2-5, with D hard to call. V shed 2 bases and J shed 2 bases, with 3 bases lying between them. The CDR3 consists of 12 residues. CDR3 loop: CASSLRQETQYF. DNA of the CDR3: TGTGCCAGCAGTTTACGTCAAGAGACCCAGTACTTC.

The rearrangement uses TRBV12-3 or TRBV12-4 and TRBJ2-1; tentative D call: TRBD2 (5 bases). V was trimmed by 7 bases and J by 4 bases, leaving 14 bases between them. This CDR3 region has 14 residues. CDR3 amino acids: CASTKFGSYNEQFF. In DNA, the CDR3 is TGTGCCAGCACCAAATTTGGGAGTTACAATGAGCAGTTCTTC.

The genes are TRBV20-1 and TRBJ2-1, with D perhaps matching TRBD2 (5 bases). This CDR3 is built from 15 residues. Trimming cost V 1 base and J 1 base, with 11 bases left between them. In germline, CDR1 is DFQATT, CDR2 SNEGSKA (reference sequence). The CDR3 nucleotides are TGCAGTGCTAGAGGGCCTACTAGTTCCTACAATGAGCAGTTCTTC. Translated, it gives CSARGPTSSYNEQFF.

The CDR3 sequence: CSVDGLAGDTQYF. As DNA, the CDR3 is TGCAGCGTTGATGGACTAGCGGGAGATACGCAGTATTTT. The chain carries TRBV29-1 and TRBJ2-3, with TRBD2 matching 11 bases. The CDR3 covers 13 residues. Germline V gene lookup returns CDR1 SQVTM and CDR2 ANQGSEA. J gave up 5 bases and V 3 bases, and 1 base lay outside the gene matches.

The chain links TRBV5-1 to TRBJ2-3; TRBD1 is a possible D gene (5 bases). Per the germline V gene, CDR1 is SGHRS and CDR2 is YFSETQ. The CDR3 runs 16 residues. Trimming removed 0 bases from V and 2 bases from J, with 13 bases in between. The CDR3 DNA follows: TGCGCCAGCAGCTTGGCCTTGCAGGGTGTCACAGATACGCAGTATTTT. Its protein is CASSLALQGVTDTQYF.

This clonotype has a handful of counts. The chain links TRBV2 to TRBJ2-4; D is ambiguous. The CDR3 loop spans 13 amino acids. Per germline, CDR1 SNHLY and CDR2 FYNNEI. Trimming pared 5 bases from V and 2 bases from J, leaving 7 bases between. The CDR3 coding sequence is TGTGCCAGCAGTTCCCACCCCAAAAACATTCAGTACTTC. Protein: CASSSHPKNIQYF.

This rearrangement joins TRBV7-9 to TRBJ1-2, with 10 nucleotides matching TRBD1. There are 14 residues in the CDR3. Germline V gene sequence: CDR1 SEHNR, CDR2 FQNEAQ (reference sequence). The trim removed 5 bases at V and 3 bases at J, leaving 3 bases unmatched. CDR3 region: CASSRQGADYGYTF. The CDR3 DNA follows: TGTGCCAGCAGCCGACAGGGGGCTGACTATGGCTACACCTTC. Using reference TRBV7-9 and TRBJ1-2 for the parts outside the CDR3, the full variable domain is DTGVSQNPRHKITKRGQNVTFRCDPISEHNRLYWYRQTLGQGPEFLTYFQNEAQLEKSRLLSDRFSAERPKGSFSTLEIQRTEQGDSAMYLCASSRQGADYGYTFGSGTRLTVV.

CDR3 DNA: TGTGCCAGCAGCGTCATGGAGGGTGGCACAGATACGCAGTATTTT. It encodes CASSVMEGGTDTQYF. The V and J genes are TRBV9 and TRBJ2-3; the D gene is possibly TRBD2 (6 bases). Trimming stripped 2 bases from V and 1 base from J, with 11 bases between. Germline-derived CDR1 and CDR2 are SGDLS and YYNGEE. This CDR3 is 15 amino acids long. The full variable domain, with the rest looked up from reference TRBV9 and TRBJ2-3, is DSGVTQTPKHLITATGQRVTLRCSPRSGDLSVYWYQQSLDQGLQFLIQYYNGEERAKGNILERFSAQQFPDLHSELNLSSLELGDSALYFCASSVMEGGTDTQYFGPGTRLTVL.

This clonotype came up many times. This sequence joins TRBV12-3 or TRBV12-4 and TRBJ1-1; unclear D gene. V lost 6 bases and J 3 bases, leaving 17 bases between the germline ends. The CDR3 is made up of 15 amino acids. The CDR3 sequence is CASSLGSVGDTEAFF. The DNA for the CDR3 is TGTGCCAGCAGCCTGGGATCAGTCGGGGACACTGAAGCTTTCTTT.

The gene calls are TRBV5-1 and TRBJ2-5, with no clear D. V lost 4 bases to trimming and J lost 6 bases, with 10 bases between them. Germline CDR1 is SGHRS and CDR2 is YFSETQ. The CDR3 length is 12 residues. In nucleotides, the CDR3 is TGCGCCAGCAGCCCGGACCTACAGACCCAGTACTTC. The encoded protein is CASSPDLQTQYF.

This chain joins TRBV3-1 and TRBJ2-5; the match to TRBD2 covers 7 bases. The germline gives CDR1 LGHDT, CDR2 YNNKEL (reference sequence). V was pared by 0 bases and J by 1 base, with 8 bases of the junction left unmatched. This CDR3 is built from 17 residues. The CDR3 bases are TGTGCCAGCAGCCAAGAGGGGCCTAGCGGTTTCCAAGAGACCCAGTACTTC. Its translation is CASSQEGPSGFQETQYF.

This chain links TRBV6-6 with TRBJ2-5, with unresolved D. V was clipped by 6 bases and J by 5 bases, with 10 bases between them. In germline, CDR1 is MNHNY, CDR2 SVGAGI (reference sequence). This CDR3 is built from 12 residues. In DNA, the CDR3 is TGTGCCAGCAGCCGGGTGTTGGAGACCCAGTACTTC. Its protein is CASSRVLETQYF.

The CDR3 region has the DNA TGTGCCAGTAGTACCCGGTGGGATACGCAGTATTTT. Encoded protein: CASSTRWDTQYF. This chain uses TRBV19 with TRBJ2-3; D not resolved. The germline V and J ends were trimmed by 4 bases and 6 bases, with 8 bases remaining between them. This CDR3 has 12 residues. Germline V gives CDR1 LNHDA, CDR2 SQIVND (reference sequence).

V and J are TRBV5-6 and TRBJ2-1, with D tentatively TRBD1 or TRBD2 (5 bases each). CDR1 SGHDT and CDR2 YYEEEE come from the germline V gene. The CDR3 covers 13 residues. V lost 4 bases, J lost 10 bases, and 15 bases lay in between. CDR3 sequence: CASSPGTLREQFF. CDR3 coding DNA: TGTGCCAGCAGCCCGGGGACGCTACGGGAGCAGTTCTTC.

This clonotype was seen repeatedly, ten times or more. This sequence joins TRBV5-1 and TRBJ2-1; 8 bases line up with TRBD1. In germline, CDR1 is SGHRS, CDR2 YFSETQ. This CDR3 spans 14 amino acids. J gave up 5 bases and V 3 bases, and 4 bases lay outside the gene matches. The CDR3 DNA sequence: TGCGCCAGCAGCTCAGGGGGCTTTGACAATGAGCAGTTCTTC. It codes for CASSSGGFDNEQFF.

This clonotype was seen a handful of times. The V gene is TRBV11-2, the J gene TRBJ2-3, with 8 bases aligning to TRBD2. The CDR3 consists of 14 residues. V trimming: 2 bases; J trimming: 9 bases; junction bases outside the gene matches: 7. Germline V CDR1 and CDR2: SGHAT, FQNNGV. The CDR3 DNA sequence: TGTGCCAGCAGCTTAAGAGCGGGAGTCATGACGCAGTATTTT. Translating it yields CASSLRAGVMTQYF. Together with reference TRBV11-2 and TRBJ2-3, the CDR3 gives the full variable domain: EAGVAQSPRYKIIEKRQSVAFWCNPISGHATLYWYQQILGQGPKLLIQFQNNGVVDDSQLPKDRFSAERLKGVDSTLKIQPAKLEDSAVYLCASSLRAGVMTQYFGPGTRLTVL.

As DNA, the CDR3 is TGTGCCATCAGTACAGGGGAGGGTATCAATGAGCAGTTCTTC. Encoded protein: CAISTGEGINEQFF. The J gene is TRBJ2-1, the V gene TRBV10-3, with D possibly being TRBD1 or TRBD2 (7 bases each). Germline loops: CDR1 ENHRY, CDR2 SYGVKD. Trimming took off 5 bases at V and 6 bases at J, with 14 bases between the two ends. The CDR3 length is 14 residues.

This clonotype occurred a few times. The chain has TRBV10-3 and TRBJ2-2; D is possibly TRBD2 (6 bases). Germline lookup yields CDR1 ENHRY and CDR2 SYGVKD. The CDR3 loop spans 16 amino acids. V was shortened by 2 bases and J by 2 bases, with 12 bases between the two germline ends. CDR3 DNA sequence: TGTGCCATCAGTGAGCACGGAGGACTAAACACCGGGGAGCTGTTTTTT. Its protein product is CAISEHGGLNTGELFF.

The chain employs TRBV11-2 and TRBJ2-1; no reliable D call. This CDR3 contains 12 residues. Germline CDR1 is SGHAT and CDR2 is FQNNGV. V was cut by 2 bases and J by 6 bases, with 5 bases left in between. CDR3 nucleotides: TGTGCCAGCAGCTTATTATCCAATGAGCAGTTCTTC. Amino acid sequence: CASSLLSNEQFF.

This rearrangement joins TRBV10-3 to TRBJ2-1; D tentatively reads TRBD1 or TRBD2 (5 bases each). Germline-derived CDR1 and CDR2 are ENHRY and SYGVKD. The length of the CDR3 is 13 residues. Trimming removed 4 bases from V and 12 bases from J, with 16 bases in between. The CDR3 DNA is TGTGCCATCAGTGCTAAGATCGTGGGGGTGCAGTTCTTC. Encoded protein: CAISAKIVGVQFF.